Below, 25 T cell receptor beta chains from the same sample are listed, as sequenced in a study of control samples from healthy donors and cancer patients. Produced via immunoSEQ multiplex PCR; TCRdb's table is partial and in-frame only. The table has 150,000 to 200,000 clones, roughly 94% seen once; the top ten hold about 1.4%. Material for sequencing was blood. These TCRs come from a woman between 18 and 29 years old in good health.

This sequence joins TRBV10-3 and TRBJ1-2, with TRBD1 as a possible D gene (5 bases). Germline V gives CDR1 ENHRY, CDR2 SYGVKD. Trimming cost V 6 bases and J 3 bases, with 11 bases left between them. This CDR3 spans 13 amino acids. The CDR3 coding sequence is TGTGCCATCAGCGCCGGGACGGACTATGGCTACACCTTC. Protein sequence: CAISAGTDYGYTF.

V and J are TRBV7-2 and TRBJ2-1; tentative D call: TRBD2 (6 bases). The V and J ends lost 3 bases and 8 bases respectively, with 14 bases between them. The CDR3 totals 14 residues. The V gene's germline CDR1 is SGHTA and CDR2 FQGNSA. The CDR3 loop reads CASSFFAGTHEQFF. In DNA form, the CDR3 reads TGTGCCAGCAGCTTTTTCGCGGGGACCCATGAGCAGTTCTTC. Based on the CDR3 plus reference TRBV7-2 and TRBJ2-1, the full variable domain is GAGVSQSPSNKVTEKGKDVELRCDPISGHTALYWYRQSLGQGLEFLIYFQGNSAPDKSGLPSDRFSAERTGGSVSTLTIQRTQQEDSAVYLCASSFFAGTHEQFFGPGTRLTVL.

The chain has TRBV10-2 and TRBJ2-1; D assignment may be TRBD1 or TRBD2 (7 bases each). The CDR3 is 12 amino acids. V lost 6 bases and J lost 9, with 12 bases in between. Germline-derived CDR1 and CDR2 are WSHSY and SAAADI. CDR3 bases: TGCGCCAGCAGCAGGGGGGGGATTGAGCAGTTCTTC. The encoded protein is CASSRGGIEQFF.

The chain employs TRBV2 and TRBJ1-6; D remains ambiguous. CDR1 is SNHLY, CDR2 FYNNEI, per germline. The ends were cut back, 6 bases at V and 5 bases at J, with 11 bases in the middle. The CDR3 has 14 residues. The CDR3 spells CASRRVRNNSPLHF. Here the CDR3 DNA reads TGTGCCAGCAGGAGGGTACGGAATAATTCACCCCTCCACTTT.

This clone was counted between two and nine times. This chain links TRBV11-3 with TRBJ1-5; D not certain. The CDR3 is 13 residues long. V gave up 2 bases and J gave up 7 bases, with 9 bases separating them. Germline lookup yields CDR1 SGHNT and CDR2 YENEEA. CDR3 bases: TGTGCCAGCAGCTTACGCCGCGACCAGCCCCAGCATTTT. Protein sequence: CASSLRRDQPQHF.

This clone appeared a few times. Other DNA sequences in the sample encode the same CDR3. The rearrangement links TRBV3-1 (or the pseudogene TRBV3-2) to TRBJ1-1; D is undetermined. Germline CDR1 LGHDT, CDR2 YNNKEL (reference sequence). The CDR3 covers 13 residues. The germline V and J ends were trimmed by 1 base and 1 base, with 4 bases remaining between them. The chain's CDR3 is CASSQGGNTEAFF. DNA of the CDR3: TGTGCCAGCAGCCAAGGTGGGAACACTGAAGCTTTCTTT.

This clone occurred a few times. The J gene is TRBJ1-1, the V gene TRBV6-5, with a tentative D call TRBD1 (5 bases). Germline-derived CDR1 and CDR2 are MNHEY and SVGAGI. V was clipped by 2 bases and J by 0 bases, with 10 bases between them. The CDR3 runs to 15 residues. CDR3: CASSYRGAMNTEAFF. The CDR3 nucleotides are TGTGCCAGCAGTTACAGAGGGGCGATGAACACTGAAGCTTTCTTT.

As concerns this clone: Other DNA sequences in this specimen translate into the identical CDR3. The CDR3 DNA follows: TGTGCCAGCAGTTTAGATGGCTACACCTTC. This codes for CASSLDGYTF. The chain links TRBV28 to TRBJ1-2; D unclear. The CDR3 spans 10 residues. Trimming took off 2 bases at V and 6 bases at J, with 1 base between the two ends. Per the germline V gene, CDR1 is MDHEN and CDR2 is SYDVKM.

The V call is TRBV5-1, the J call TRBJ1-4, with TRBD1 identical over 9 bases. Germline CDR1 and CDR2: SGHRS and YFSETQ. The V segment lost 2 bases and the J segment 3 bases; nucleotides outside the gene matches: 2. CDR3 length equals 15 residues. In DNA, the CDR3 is TGCGCCAGCAGCTTAACAGGGGGCTCTAATGAAAAACTGTTTTTT. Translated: CASSLTGGSNEKLFF.

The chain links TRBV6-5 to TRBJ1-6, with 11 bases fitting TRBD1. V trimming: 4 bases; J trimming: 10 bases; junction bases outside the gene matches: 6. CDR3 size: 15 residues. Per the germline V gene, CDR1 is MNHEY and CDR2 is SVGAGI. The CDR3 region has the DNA TGTGCCAGCAGTTGGAACCGGGACAGGGGGTCACCCCTCCACTTT. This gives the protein CASSWNRDRGSPLHF.

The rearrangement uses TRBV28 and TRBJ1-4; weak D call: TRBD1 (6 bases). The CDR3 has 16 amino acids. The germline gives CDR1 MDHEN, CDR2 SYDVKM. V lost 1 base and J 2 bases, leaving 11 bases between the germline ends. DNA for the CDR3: TGTGCCAGCAGTTTATCGGGGGCGGGCACTAATGAAAAACTGTTTTTT. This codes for CASSLSGAGTNEKLFF.

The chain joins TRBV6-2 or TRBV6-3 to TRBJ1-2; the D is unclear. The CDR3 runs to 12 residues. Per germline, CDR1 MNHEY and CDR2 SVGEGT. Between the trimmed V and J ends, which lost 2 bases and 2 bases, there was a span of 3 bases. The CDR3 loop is CASSYVNYGYTF. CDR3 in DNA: TGTGCCAGCAGTTACGTAAACTATGGCTACACCTTC.

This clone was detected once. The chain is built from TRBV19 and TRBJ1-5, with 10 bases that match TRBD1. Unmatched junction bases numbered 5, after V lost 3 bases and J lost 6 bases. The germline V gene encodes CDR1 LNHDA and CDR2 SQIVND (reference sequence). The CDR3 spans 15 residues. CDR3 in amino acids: CASSIQGTGAQPQHF. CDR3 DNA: TGTGCCAGTAGTATCCAAGGGACAGGGGCTCAGCCCCAGCATTTT.

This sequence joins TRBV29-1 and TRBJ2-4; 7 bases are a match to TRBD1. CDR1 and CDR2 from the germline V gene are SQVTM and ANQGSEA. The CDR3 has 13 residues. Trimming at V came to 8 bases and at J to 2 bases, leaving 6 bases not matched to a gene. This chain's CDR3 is CSTTRGTKNIQYF. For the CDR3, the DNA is TGCAGCACAACCAGGGGGACCAAAAACATTCAGTACTTC.

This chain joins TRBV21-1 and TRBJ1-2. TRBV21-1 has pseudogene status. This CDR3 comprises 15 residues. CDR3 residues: CASIDRRDRYYGYTF. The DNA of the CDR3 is TGTGCCAGCATCGACCGCCGGGACCGTTACTATGGCTACACCTTC.

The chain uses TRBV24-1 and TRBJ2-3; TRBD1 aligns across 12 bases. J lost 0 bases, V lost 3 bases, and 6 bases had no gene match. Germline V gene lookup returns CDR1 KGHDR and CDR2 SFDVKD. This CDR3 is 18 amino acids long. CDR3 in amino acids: CATSDRGTGGRSTDTQYF. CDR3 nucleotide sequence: TGTGCCACCAGTGATCGAGGGACAGGGGGCCGTAGCACAGATACGCAGTATTTT.

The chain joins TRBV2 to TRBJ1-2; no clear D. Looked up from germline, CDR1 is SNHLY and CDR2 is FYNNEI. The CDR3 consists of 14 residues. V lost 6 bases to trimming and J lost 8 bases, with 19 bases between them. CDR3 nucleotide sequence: TGTGCCAGCAGCGACGAGTCCTATTCGGGCGGCTACACCTTC. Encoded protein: CASSDESYSGGYTF.

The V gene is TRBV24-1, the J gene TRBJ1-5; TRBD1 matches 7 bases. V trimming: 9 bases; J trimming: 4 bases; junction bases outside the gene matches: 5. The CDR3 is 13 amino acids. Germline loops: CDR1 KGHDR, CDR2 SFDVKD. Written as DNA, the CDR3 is TGTGCCACCGCCCTACAGGGGAATCAGCCCCAGCATTTT. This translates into CATALQGNQPQHF.

The CDR3 DNA reads TGCAGCGTTGGACAGGGGACTGAAGCTTTCTTT. Translated, it gives CSVGQGTEAFF. The chain links TRBV29-1 to TRBJ1-1; 8 positions agree with TRBD1. V lost 4 bases, J lost 5 bases, and 0 bases stayed unmatched. The CDR3 has 11 amino acids. CDR1 and CDR2 from the germline V gene are SQVTM and ANQGSEA.

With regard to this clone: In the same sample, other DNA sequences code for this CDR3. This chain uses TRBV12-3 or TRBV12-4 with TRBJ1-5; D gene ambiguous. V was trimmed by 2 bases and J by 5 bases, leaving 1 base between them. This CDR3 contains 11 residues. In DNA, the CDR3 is TGTGCCAGCAGTTTATATCAGCCCCAGCATTTT. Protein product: CASSLYQPQHF.

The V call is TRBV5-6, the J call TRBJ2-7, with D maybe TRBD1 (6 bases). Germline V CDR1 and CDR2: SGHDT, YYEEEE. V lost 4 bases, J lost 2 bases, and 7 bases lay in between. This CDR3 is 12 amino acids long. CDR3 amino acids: CASSRDTYEQYF. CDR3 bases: TGTGCCAGCAGCCGGGACACCTACGAGCAGTACTTC. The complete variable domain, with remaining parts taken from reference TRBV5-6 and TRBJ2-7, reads DAGVTQSPTHLIKTRGQQVTLRCSPKSGHDTVSWYQQALGQGPQFIFQYYEEEERQRGNFPDRFSGHQFPNYSSELNVNALLLGDSALYLCASSRDTYEQYFGPGTRLTVT.

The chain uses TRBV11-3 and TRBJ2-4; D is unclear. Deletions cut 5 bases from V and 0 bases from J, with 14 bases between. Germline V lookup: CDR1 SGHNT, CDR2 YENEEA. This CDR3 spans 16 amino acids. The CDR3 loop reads CASSLRTGRAKNIQYF. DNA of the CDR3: TGTGCCAGCAGCCTAAGAACCGGGCGAGCCAAAAACATTCAGTACTTC.

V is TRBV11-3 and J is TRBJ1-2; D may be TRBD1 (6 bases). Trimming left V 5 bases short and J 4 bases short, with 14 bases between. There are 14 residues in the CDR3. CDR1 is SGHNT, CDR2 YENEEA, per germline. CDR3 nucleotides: TGTGCCAGCAGCCCCGCCAGGGGTATCTATGGCTACACCTTC. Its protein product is CASSPARGIYGYTF.

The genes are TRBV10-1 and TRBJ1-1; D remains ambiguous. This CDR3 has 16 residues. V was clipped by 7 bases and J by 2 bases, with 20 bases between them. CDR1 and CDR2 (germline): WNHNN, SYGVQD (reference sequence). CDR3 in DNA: TGCGCCAGCACGTTGTACCGATCGAGGGTTAACACTGAAGCTTTCTTT. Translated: CASTLYRSRVNTEAFF.

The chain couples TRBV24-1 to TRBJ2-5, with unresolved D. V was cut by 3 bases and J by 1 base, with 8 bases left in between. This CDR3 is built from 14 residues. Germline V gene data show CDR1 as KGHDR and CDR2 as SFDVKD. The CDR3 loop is CATSDPTAQETQYF. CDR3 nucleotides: TGTGCCACCAGTGATCCGACTGCCCAAGAGACCCAGTACTTC.